A selection of T cell receptor beta chains follows, all from one sample in a study of T cell repertoires in cytomegalovirus infection. A single record per CDR3 protein comes from TCRdb applying MiXCR to the reads. This table has around 740,000 distinct CDR3 sequences, approximately 40% appearing once. Sequences were obtained from PBMCs. The receptors were sampled from a human donor in good health (CMV status not recorded). Some clones in this sample may be carry-over from other donors' samples. The CDR3 runs from the conserved cysteine through the conserved F or W. D genes are given only for firm matches. Clone sizes are given selectively: once, few, many, or a class where the clone is expanded.

>few|18|TRBD2|TRBV7-9|TRBJ2-3
TGTGCCAGCAGCCCGCATATTCGGTCTAGCGGGCGCACAGATACGCAGTATTTT
CASSPHIRSSGRTDTQYF
>NA|14|TRBD1|TRBV27|TRBJ2-4
TGTGCCAGCAGTTTAGGGACAGGGCCTAACATTCAGTACTTC
CASSLGTGPNIQYF
>NA|13|TRBD1|TRBV14|TRBJ2-1
TGTGCCAGCAGCCAAGAGTTAGGGGGCCTGCAGTTCTTC
CASSQELGGLQFF
>few|14|NA|TRBV6-6|TRBJ1-2
TGTGCCAGCAGTTACTCTAAAGACGGGGCTGGCTACACCTTC
CASSYSKDGAGYTF
>few|15|TRBD2|TRBV28|TRBJ2-3
TGTGCCAGCAGAGCCGGGACTAGGGTCACAGATACGCAGTATTTT
CASRAGTRVTDTQYF
>NA|13|NA|TRBV29-1|TRBJ2-7
TGCAGCGTTTATGATCGGGTCGACTACGAGCAGTACTTC
CSVYDRVDYEQYF
>NA|14|TRBD1|TRBV7-4|TRBJ1-1
TGTGCCAGCAGCCGGACAGGAAGGAACACTGAAGCTTTCTTT
CASSRTGRNTEAFF
>many|13|NA|TRBV27|TRBJ1-4
TGTGCCAGCAGTTTCGCGATCTTGGGAAAACTGTTTTTT
CASSFAILGKLFF
>many|15|NA|TRBV7-6|TRBJ2-3
TGTGCCAGCAGCTTAGAAGAGGGAAGGGCAGATACGCAGTATTTT
CASSLEEGRADTQYF
>NA|14|NA|TRBV12-3/TRBV12-4|TRBJ1-2
TGTGCCAGCAGTTTTGGGGGCGCTTGGGATGGCTACACCTTC
CASSFGGAWDGYTF
>NA|16|NA|TRBV7-2|TRBJ1-2
TGTGCCAGCAGCTTAGCGGGGGCAGGGCCTAACTATGGCTACACCTTC
CASSLAGAGPNYGYTF
>NA|16|TRBD1|TRBV12-3/TRBV12-4|TRBJ2-1
TGTGCCAGCAATGTGGACAGGGGGCGCCGAGGGATTGAGCAGTTCTTC
CASNVDRGRRGIEQFF
>NA|15|NA|TRBV27|TRBJ2-5
TGTGCCAGCAGTTTAGCCCCAGGGGTCCAAGAGACCCAGTACTTC
CASSLAPGVQETQYF
>NA|16|NA|TRBV27|TRBJ1-2
TGTGCCAGCAGTATACGACCCACGGGGGGCGTGGGAGGCTACACCTTC
CASSIRPTGGVGGYTF
>NA|13|NA|TRBV28|TRBJ2-7
TGTGCCAGCGTCGGGGATAGCGTGTACGAGCAGTACTTC
CASVGDSVYEQYF
>few|14|TRBD2|TRBV20-1|TRBJ2-1
TGCAGTCCTAAAGCGGGAGGCACAGAGAATGAGCAGTTCTTC
CSPKAGGTENEQFF
>few|13|NA|TRBV19|TRBJ1-5
TGTGCCAGTAGTATTGAGGCCCTAGAGCCCCAGCATTTT
CASSIEALEPQHF
>many|15|TRBD1|TRBV12-3/TRBV12-4|TRBJ1-1
TGTGCCAGCAGCCCTCGGACAGGAATAAACACTGAAGCTTTCTTT
CASSPRTGINTEAFF
>NA|13|NA|TRBV7-9|TRBJ1-2
TGTGCCAGCAGCCCTACCGAGCTTTTTGGCTACACCTTC
CASSPTELFGYTF
>NA|15|NA|TRBV28|TRBJ2-7
TGTGCCAGCAGCTCCGGGACGGATTTACCCTACGAGCAGTACTTC
CASSSGTDLPYEQYF
>NA|14|NA|TRBV20-1|TRBJ2-2
TGCAGTGCTAAGAGGGACGGGAACACCGGGGAGCTGTTTTTT
CSAKRDGNTGELFF
>NA|16|TRBD1|TRBV28|TRBJ2-7
TGTGCCAGCAGTTTATGGGGACAGGGTAGGACCTACGAGCAGTACTTC
CASSLWGQGRTYEQYF
>few|16|TRBD1|TRBV7-9|TRBJ2-4
TGTGCCAGCAGCTCTCAGGGGGCGCGGGCCAAAAACATTCAGTACTTC
CASSSQGARAKNIQYF
>NA|16|TRBD1|TRBV7-8|TRBJ1-5
TGTGCCAGCAGATCGGACAGGGGTCTCGGCAATCAGCCCCAGCATTTT
CASRSDRGLGNQPQHF
>few|15|NA|TRBV20-1|TRBJ2-3
TGCAGTGCTGGGCCAAACAGGGAGATCACAGATACGCAGTATTTT
CSAGPNREITDTQYF
>once|13|NA|TRBV28|TRBJ1-2
TGTGCCAGCAGTCCACATTCCCCTGAGGGCTACACCTTC
CASSPHSPEGYTF
>once|18|TRBD2|TRBV12-3/TRBV12-4|TRBJ2-3
TGTGCCAGCAGTTTATGGCTTGGGGCTAGCGGGCACACAGATACGCAGTATTTT
CASSLWLGASGHTDTQYF
>few|14|NA|TRBV5-1|TRBJ1-4
TGCGCCAGCAGTTCTTGGGGTACTAATGAAAAACTGTTTTTT
CASSSWGTNEKLFF
>NA|13|TRBD2|TRBV29-1|TRBJ2-3
TGCAGCGTTCTAGCGGGAGTCACAGATACGCAGTATTTT
CSVLAGVTDTQYF
>NA|15|TRBD1|TRBV11-2|TRBJ2-7
TGTGCCAGCAGTTGGTTCAGGACAGGGACCTACGAGCAGTACTTC
CASSWFRTGTYEQYF
>few|14|TRBD1|TRBV7-9|TRBJ1-6
TGTGCCAGCAGCCATAGGACAGGTGGGTCACCCCTCCACTTT
CASSHRTGGSPLHF
>few|14|NA|TRBV9|TRBJ1-1
TGTGCCAGCAGCGTAGGTGCCCGATCGACTGAAGCTTTCTTT
CASSVGARSTEAFF
>many|14|TRBD2|TRBV6-1|TRBJ2-5
TGTGCCAGCACTAAGGGAGGGATCCAAGAGACCCAGTACTTC
CASTKGGIQETQYF
>NA|18|NA|TRBV7-6|TRBJ1-5
TGTGCCAGCAGCTTAAGCTTTGGCACTCGTAATAGCAATCAGCCCCAGCATTTT
CASSLSFGTRNSNQPQHF
>NA|14|NA|TRBV27|TRBJ1-5
TGTGCCAGCTCCCCCCACAGTGACAATCAGCCCCAGCATTTT
CASSPHSDNQPQHF
>NA|15|NA|TRBV19|TRBJ2-1
TGTGCCAGTAGTTCTTGGGTCGAATTGTACAATGAGCAGTTCTTC
CASSSWVELYNEQFF
>NA|14|NA|TRBV6-4|TRBJ2-2
TGTGCCAGCACTGAACAAGCGAACACCGGGGAGCTGTTTTTT
CASTEQANTGELFF
>once|14|TRBD2|TRBV7-2|TRBJ2-1
TGTGCCAGCAGCCAAGCGGGATCTGGGAATGAGCAGTTCTTC
CASSQAGSGNEQFF
>NA|14|NA|TRBV12-3/TRBV12-4|TRBJ1-3
TGTGCCAGCAGGTTAGCCCGCTCTGGAAACACCATATATTTT
CASRLARSGNTIYF
>NA|15|NA|TRBV15|TRBJ1-4
TGTGCCACCAGCAGAGGATACGGGGGGTTGGAAAAAATGTTTTTT
CATSRGYGGLEKMFF
>NA|17|NA|TRBV6-8|TRBJ1-2
TGTGCCAGCAGTTACGATTTGGGGGGGGTAGCAGGCTATGGCTACACCTTC
CASSYDLGGVAGYGYTF
>NA|14|TRBD1|TRBV6-5|TRBJ1-2
TGTGCCAGCAGTTATGGACAGGGATCCTATGGCTACACCTTC
CASSYGQGSYGYTF
>few|15|NA|TRBV6-5|TRBJ2-3
TGTGCCAGCAGTTATGGGGCGGGAACCACAGATACGCAGTATTTT
CASSYGAGTTDTQYF
>many|15|TRBD2|TRBV7-2|TRBJ2-3
TGTGCCAGCACCCTACTAGCGGGAAGCACAGATACGCAGTATTTT
CASTLLAGSTDTQYF
>NA|15|NA|TRBV13|TRBJ1-3
TGTGCCAGCAGCCTCTTACTCTACTCTGGAAACACCATATATTTT
CASSLLLYSGNTIYF
>NA|16|NA|TRBV12-3/TRBV12-4|TRBJ2-6
TGTGCCAGCAGTTTGGAGAGAGGGGATGGGGCCAACGTCCTGACTTTC
CASSLERGDGANVLTF
>NA|15|NA|TRBV12-5|TRBJ2-3
TGTGCTAGTGGTTTGGAGGCGCGGGGCACAGATACGCAGTATTTT
CASGLEARGTDTQYF
>few|11|NA|TRBV28|TRBJ1-2
TGTGCCACCCCATCCGCAAATGGCTACACCTTC
CATPSANGYTF
>NA|14|NA|TRBV27|TRBJ1-5
TGTGCCAGCGGCCAATGGGGGGAGGGACAGCCCCAGCATTTT
CASGQWGEGQPQHF
>NA|15|TRBD2|TRBV12-3/TRBV12-4|TRBJ2-3
TGTGCCAGCAGTTTGGGGGGAGGGTCGCCAGATACGCAGTATTTT
CASSLGGGSPDTQYF
>NA|13|NA|TRBV7-2|TRBJ1-1
TGTGCCAGCAGACAGACAGAAAACACTGAAGCTTTCTTT
CASRQTENTEAFF
>few|17|TRBD1|TRBV2|TRBJ1-5
TGTGCCAGCGGCCGACAGGGTTTAGGGTCGGGCAATCAGCCCCAGCATTTT
CASGRQGLGSGNQPQHF
>few|15|TRBD1|TRBV2|TRBJ2-2
TGTGCCAGCAGTGCGGGGGACAGGGTTGACGGGGAGCTGTTTTTT
CASSAGDRVDGELFF
>NA|16|TRBD2|TRBV6-6|TRBJ2-7
TGTGCCAGCAGTTACGGGGGGACTGGGGGGGCCTACGAGCAGTACTTC
CASSYGGTGGAYEQYF
>few|14|TRBD2|TRBV2|TRBJ2-3
TGTGCCAGCACAGGCGGGGGGACCGAAGATACGCAGTATTTT
CASTGGGTEDTQYF
>NA|13|NA|TRBV10-3|TRBJ1-5
TGTGCCATCACAAAGGTGGGTAATCAGCCCCAGCATTTT
CAITKVGNQPQHF